One T cell receptor beta chain is described in this entry. Its specificity is not known. The sample is drawn from a study of CD8 T cells in Susac syndrome. Study-level results: In Susac patients, clonal expansion was not detected in CD4+ cells. The authors acknowledged that their TCR sequencing and HLA analysis involved a relatively small number of individuals.

The CDR3 has 15 residues. V lost 1 base and J lost 4; bases outside the gene matches: 3. Per the germline V gene, CDR1 is SGHDT and CDR2 is YYEEEE. Random hexamers were used to reverse transcribe roughly 0.45 to 1 ug of RNA. TCRdb fed the immunoSEQ multiplex PCR reads into MiXCR, producing one record per CDR3 protein. Among 150,000 or so distinct CDR3 sequences listed, around 95% were seen once. The T cells that were sequenced for TCR beta were CD8+ and CD4+ cells from blood. Diagnostic criteria for definite or probable disease, in their recently defined form, were met by the patients with Susac syndrome.

The sample taken for sequencing was CD4+ T cells from PBMCs. The TCR sequence derives from a human donor with Susac syndrome. The chain links TRBV5-6 to TRBJ2-1, with 9 bases that match TRBD2. This CDR3 reads CASSLTSGPYNEQFF. The DNA of the CDR3 is TGTGCCAGCAGCTTGACTAGCGGGCCTTACAATGAGCAGTTCTTC.